This T cell receptor beta chain was identified in a study of human CD8 memory T cell subsets. TSTEM referred to stem-like memory CD8+ T cells, which were CCR7+ PD-1- TIGIT-. This CDR3 is built from 16 residues. Germline CDR1 reads SNHLY; CDR2 reads FYNNEI. UMI-labeled 5' RACE generated the TCR beta libraries. TCRdb derives one entry per CDR3 protein from the 5' RACE reads, leaving out DNA. This table holds 15,000 or so distinct CDR3 sequences. V usage is TRBV2 and J usage is TRBJ1-2. The clonotype comes from a human donor in good health. Sequenced: CD8+ stem-like memory T cells (TSCM and TCM) sorted from PBMCs. Regarding subset: stem-like memory CD8 T cells (TSTEM), CCR7+ PD-1- TIGIT-. CDR3 protein: CASSVYPRRAGYGYTF.